This TCR beta chain derives from a study of blood T cell repertoires in COVID-19. The overall study: The cDNA or gDNA used as material had been derived from T cells, B-cell-depleted T cells, or PBMCs.

Source study methods: How many nucleated cells were present was estimated from reference gene primer amplification. Sequencing was performed with immunoSEQ multiplex PCR; in TCRdb, only in-frame clones are kept and a portion is missing. That table supplies the V and J calls and clone size; D and trimming were determined from the DNA. The sample lists over 90,000 clones, about 92% seen once, with roughly a sixth in the top ten. The CDR3 runs 19 residues. From germline, CDR1 is SGHTS and CDR2 YDEGEE. Losses at the gene ends were 6 bases for V and 2 bases for J; bases not matched to a gene: 23. The clonotype originates from a woman over 75 in a cohort sampled during active COVID-19. Sample: peripheral blood. The gene calls are TRBV5-8 and TRBJ2-7; 7 bases match TRBD2. For the CDR3, the DNA is TGTGCCAGCACCACTCCATGGGGGGGGTTGGGCTCTTCGCCCTACGAGCAGTACTTC. Amino acid sequence: CASTTPWGGLGSSPYEQYF.